The T cell receptor (beta chain) under discussion was sequenced for a study of T cells in localized non-small cell lung cancer. General study results and limits: Among the tissues sampled, uninvolved adjacent lung had the highest T cell clonality, above tumor. Across samples, adjacent lung featured a median roughly 60 of the top 100 tumor clones. Sequencing involved a lone tumor region, leaving heterogeneity possible.

The assay was immunoSEQ multiplex PCR, and TCRdb's table has in-frame clones only and misses some. Of 35,000 to 50,000 clones in the sample, about 76% were seen once. V lost 3 bases and J lost 2; bases outside the gene matches: 1. Germline-derived CDR1 and CDR2 are SGHTA and FQGNSA. This CDR3 region has 15 residues. For this clone: Antigen unknown.

The chain recombines TRBV7-2 with TRBJ2-6, with 7 bases identical to TRBD2. The origin of this receptor is a woman aged 40 to 75 with stage II squamous cell lung carcinoma. The sequencing here drew on PBMCs, taken before any cancer treatment. CDR3 DNA: TGTGCCAGCAGCTTGGGGGGGACTGGGGCCAACGTCCTGACTTTC. Translating gives CASSLGGTGANVLTF.